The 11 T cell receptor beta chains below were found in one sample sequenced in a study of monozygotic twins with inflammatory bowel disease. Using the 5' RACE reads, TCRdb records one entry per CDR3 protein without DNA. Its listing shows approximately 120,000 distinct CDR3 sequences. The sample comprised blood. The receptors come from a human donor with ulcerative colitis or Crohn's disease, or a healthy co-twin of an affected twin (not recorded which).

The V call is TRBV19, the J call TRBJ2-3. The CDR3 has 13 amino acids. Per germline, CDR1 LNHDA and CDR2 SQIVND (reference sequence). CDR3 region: CASSIRGADTQYF.

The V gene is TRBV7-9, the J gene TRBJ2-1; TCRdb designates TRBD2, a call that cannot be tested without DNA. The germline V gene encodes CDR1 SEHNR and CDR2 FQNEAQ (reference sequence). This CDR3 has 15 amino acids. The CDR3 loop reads CASSLSSGGFSEQFF. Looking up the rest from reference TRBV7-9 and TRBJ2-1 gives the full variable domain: DTGVSQNPRHKITKRGQNVTFRCDPISEHNRLYWYRQTLGQGPEFLTYFQNEAQLEKSRLLSDRFSAERPKGSFSTLEIQRTEQGDSAMYLCASSLSSGGFSEQFFGPGTRLTVL.

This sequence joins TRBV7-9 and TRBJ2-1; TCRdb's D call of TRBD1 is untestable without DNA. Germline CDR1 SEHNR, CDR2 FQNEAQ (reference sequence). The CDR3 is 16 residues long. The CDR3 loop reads CASSLVGGGSYYEQFF. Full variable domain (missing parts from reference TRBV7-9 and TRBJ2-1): DTGVSQNPRHKITKRGQNVTFRCDPISEHNRLYWYRQTLGQGPEFLTYFQNEAQLEKSRLLSDRFSAERPKGSFSTLEIQRTEQGDSAMYLCASSLVGGGSYYEQFFGPGTRLTVL.

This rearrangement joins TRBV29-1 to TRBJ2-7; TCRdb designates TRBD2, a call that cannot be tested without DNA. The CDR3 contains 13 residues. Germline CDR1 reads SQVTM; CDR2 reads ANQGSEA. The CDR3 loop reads CSAALAGGYEQYF.

The CDR3 protein is CASSSPRGSGQVWTIYF. The chain uses TRBV6-5 and TRBJ1-3; checking the TCRdb D call of TRBD1 is not possible without DNA. Germline assignment: CDR1 MNHEY and CDR2 SVGAGI. CDR3 length: 17 residues.

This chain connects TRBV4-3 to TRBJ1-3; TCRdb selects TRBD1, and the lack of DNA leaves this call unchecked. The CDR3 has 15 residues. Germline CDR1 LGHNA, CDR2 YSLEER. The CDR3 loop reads CASSQDGTEGNTIYF.

This chain's CDR3 is CASREGGGADTQYF. The rearrangement links TRBV5-1 to TRBJ2-3; TCRdb lists TRBD1, though no DNA is available to test this call. The CDR3 is made up of 14 amino acids. Looked up from germline, CDR1 is SGHRS and CDR2 is YFSETQ.

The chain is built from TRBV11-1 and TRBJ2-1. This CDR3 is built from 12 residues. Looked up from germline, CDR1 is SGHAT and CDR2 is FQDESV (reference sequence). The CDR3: CASSVDYNEQFF.

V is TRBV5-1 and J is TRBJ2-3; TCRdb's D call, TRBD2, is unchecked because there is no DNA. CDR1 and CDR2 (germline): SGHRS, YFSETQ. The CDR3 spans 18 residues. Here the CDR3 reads CASSGPLAGGTSTDTQYF.

CDR3 sequence: CASSPAGQAPDTQYF. V and J are TRBV7-2 and TRBJ2-3; the D gene TCRdb calls, TRBD1, cannot be checked with no DNA. Germline-derived CDR1 and CDR2 are SGHTA and FQGNSA. The CDR3 runs 15 residues.

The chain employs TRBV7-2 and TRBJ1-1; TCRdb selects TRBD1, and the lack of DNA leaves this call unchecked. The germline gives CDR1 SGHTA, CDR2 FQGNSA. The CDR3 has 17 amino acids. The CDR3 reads CASNPGGGGGRGTEAFF. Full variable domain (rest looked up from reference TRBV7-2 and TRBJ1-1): GAGVSQSPSNKVTEKGKDVELRCDPISGHTALYWYRQSLGQGLEFLIYFQGNSAPDKSGLPSDRFSAERTGGSVSTLTIQRTQQEDSAVYLCASNPGGGGGRGTEAFFGQGTRLTVV.